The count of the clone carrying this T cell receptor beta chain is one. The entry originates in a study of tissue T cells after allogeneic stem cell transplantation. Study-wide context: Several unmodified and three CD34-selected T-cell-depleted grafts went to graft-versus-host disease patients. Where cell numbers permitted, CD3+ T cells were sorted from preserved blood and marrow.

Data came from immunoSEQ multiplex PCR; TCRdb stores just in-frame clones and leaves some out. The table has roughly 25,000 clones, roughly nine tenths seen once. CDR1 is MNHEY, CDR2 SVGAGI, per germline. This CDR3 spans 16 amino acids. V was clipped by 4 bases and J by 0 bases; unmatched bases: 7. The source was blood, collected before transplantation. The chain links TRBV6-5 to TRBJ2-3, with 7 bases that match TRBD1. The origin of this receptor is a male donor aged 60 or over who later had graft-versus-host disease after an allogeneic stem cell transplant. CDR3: CASSWGQLASTDTQYF. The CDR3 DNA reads TGTGCCAGCAGTTGGGGACAGTTGGCTAGCACAGATACGCAGTATTTT.